The rows below give T cell receptor beta chains drawn from one sample of a study of cytomegalovirus exposure and HLA in healthy donors. Data came from immunoSEQ multiplex PCR; TCRdb stores just in-frame clones and leaves some out. The table shows about 120,000 clones, with 88% occurring only once. Sequenced: PBMCs. These receptors came from a woman between 18 and 29 years old in good health and CMV-seropositive. The CDR3 runs from the conserved cysteine through the conserved F or W.

CDR3,J,V
CASSAGQGLGSGNTIYF,TRBJ1-3,TRBV11-3
CASSLAPTGNTEAFF,TRBJ1-1,TRBV7-9
CASSLWDRVEQYF,TRBJ2-7,TRBV5-6
CASSSETGRLRGYTF,TRBJ1-2,TRBV27
CASSRGRELGQETQYF,TRBJ2-5,TRBV5-4
CASSESDGYTF,TRBJ1-2,TRBV6-1
CASSLARGGGYNEQFF,TRBJ2-1,TRBV5-1
CASSEATGRGYTF,TRBJ1-2,TRBV6-1
CASSAREGPYEQYF,TRBJ2-7,TRBV7-2
CASTTSGARDEKLFF,TRBJ1-4,TRBV5-1
CASSLGWTGIGNSPLHF,TRBJ1-6,TRBV5-1
CASSRGGPSGYTF,TRBJ1-2,TRBV4-3
CASSPSGLPEAFF,TRBJ1-1,TRBV6-1
CASRGTQSYNEQFF,TRBJ2-1,TRBV6-5
CASSLARRGAAYEQYF,TRBJ2-7,TRBV5-6
CASSYSWSGEGNTIYF,TRBJ1-3,TRBV6-6
CASSFSKSSYEQYF,TRBJ2-7,TRBV11-3
CASSQKRDSSYEQYF,TRBJ2-7,TRBV4-1
CATSQGYGSNEKLFF,TRBJ1-4,TRBV10-3
CASSLRGSTEAFF,TRBJ1-1,TRBV5-6
CASLPPDRGHSSTNEKLFF,TRBJ1-4,TRBV7-9
CATSRQGAIGELFF,TRBJ2-2,TRBV15
CASSTTGWDTEAFF,TRBJ1-1,TRBV13
CASSIGTGRGTTEAFF,TRBJ1-1,TRBV19
CASSYSWGANTGELFF,TRBJ2-2,TRBV6-6
CASSFATGGQETQYF,TRBJ2-5,TRBV27
CASSQALLAGYEQFF,TRBJ2-1,TRBV4-3
CASSSGTGTYEQYF,TRBJ2-7,TRBV5-1
CASSLVGTGNGYTF,TRBJ1-2,TRBV7-9
CASSDGIAPQLF,TRBJ2-3,TRBV7-9
CASSQELTRLDEQYF,TRBJ2-7,TRBV4-2
CASSTRTNTEAFF,TRBJ1-1,TRBV18
CATSRVEPGDQETQYF,TRBJ2-5,TRBV15
CASSLHRDRGYEQYF,TRBJ2-7,TRBV11-1
CASRGQGNTGELFF,TRBJ2-2,TRBV28
CASMDRGHEQYF,TRBJ2-7,TRBV28
CASSAPGLLNEQFF,TRBJ2-1,TRBV9
CASSENRSGAEAFF,TRBJ1-1,TRBV2
CASSAQGIREGYTF,TRBJ1-2,TRBV6-1
CAWSRGLVGGSPLHF,TRBJ1-6,TRBV30
CATSRDRGFTYEQYF,TRBJ2-7,TRBV15
CASSLGRANQPQHF,TRBJ1-5,TRBV7-2
CASSLSLAGVTDTQYF,TRBJ2-3,TRBV7-9
CASSSGQGHSYEQYF,TRBJ2-7,TRBV6-6
CASSIRGDNTEAFF,TRBJ1-1,TRBV7-9
CASSYHPMTANYGYTF,TRBJ1-2,TRBV6-5
CASSSQGFGQPQHF,TRBJ1-5,TRBV7-2
CACTGTGDSEAFF,TRBJ1-1,TRBV30
CASSYRGADTQYF,TRBJ2-3,TRBV6-6
CAWSIRVMNTEAFF,TRBJ1-1,TRBV30
CASSRQVEEQFF,TRBJ2-1,TRBV7-9